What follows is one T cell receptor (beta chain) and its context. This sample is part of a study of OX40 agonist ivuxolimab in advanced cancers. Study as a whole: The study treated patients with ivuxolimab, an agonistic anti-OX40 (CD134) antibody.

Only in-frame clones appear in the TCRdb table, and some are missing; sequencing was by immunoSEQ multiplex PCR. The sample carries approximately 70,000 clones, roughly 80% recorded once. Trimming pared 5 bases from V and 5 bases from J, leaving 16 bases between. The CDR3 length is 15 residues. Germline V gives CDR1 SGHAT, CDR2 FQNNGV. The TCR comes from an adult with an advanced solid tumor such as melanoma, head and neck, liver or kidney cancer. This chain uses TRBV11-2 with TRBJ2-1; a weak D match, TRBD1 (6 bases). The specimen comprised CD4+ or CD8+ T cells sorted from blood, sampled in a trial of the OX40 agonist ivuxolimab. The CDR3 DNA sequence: TGTGCCAGCAGCCGCTCCCCAACAGGGAACAATGAGCAGTTCTTC. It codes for CASSRSPTGNNEQFF.